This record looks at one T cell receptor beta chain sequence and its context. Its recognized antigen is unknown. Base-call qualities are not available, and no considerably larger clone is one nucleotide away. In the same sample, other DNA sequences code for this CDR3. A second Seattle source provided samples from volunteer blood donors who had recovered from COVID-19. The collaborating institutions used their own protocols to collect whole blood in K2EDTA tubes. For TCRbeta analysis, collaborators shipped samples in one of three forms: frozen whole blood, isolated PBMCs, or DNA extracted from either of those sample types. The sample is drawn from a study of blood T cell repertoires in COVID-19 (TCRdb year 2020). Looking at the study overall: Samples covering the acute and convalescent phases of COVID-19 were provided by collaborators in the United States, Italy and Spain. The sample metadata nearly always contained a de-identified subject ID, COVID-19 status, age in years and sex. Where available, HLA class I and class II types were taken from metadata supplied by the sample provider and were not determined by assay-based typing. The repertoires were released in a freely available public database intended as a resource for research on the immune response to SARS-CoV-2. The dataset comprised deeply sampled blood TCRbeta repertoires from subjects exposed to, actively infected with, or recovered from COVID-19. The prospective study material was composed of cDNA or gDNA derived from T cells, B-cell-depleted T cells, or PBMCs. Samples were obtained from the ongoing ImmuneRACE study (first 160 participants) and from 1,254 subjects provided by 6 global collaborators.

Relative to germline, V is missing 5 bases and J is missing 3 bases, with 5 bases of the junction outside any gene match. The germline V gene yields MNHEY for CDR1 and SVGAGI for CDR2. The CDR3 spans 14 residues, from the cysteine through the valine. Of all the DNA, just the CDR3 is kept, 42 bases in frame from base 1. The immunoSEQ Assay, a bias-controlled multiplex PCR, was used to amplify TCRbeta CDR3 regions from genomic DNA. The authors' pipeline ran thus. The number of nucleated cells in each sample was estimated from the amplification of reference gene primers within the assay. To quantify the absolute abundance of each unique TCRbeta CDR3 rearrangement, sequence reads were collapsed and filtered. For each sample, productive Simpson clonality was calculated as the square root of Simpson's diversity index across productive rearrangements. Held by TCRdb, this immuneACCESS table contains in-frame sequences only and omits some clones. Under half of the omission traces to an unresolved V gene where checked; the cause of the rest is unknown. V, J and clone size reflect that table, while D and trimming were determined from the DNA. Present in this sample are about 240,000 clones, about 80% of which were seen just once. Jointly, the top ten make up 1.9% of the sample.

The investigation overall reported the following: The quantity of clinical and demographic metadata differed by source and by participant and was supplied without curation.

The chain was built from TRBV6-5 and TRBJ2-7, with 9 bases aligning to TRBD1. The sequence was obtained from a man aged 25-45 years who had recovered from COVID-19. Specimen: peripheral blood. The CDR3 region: CASSLRQGGYEQYV. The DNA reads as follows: TGTGCCAGCAGTCTGCGACAGGGGGGCTACGAGCAGTACGTC.